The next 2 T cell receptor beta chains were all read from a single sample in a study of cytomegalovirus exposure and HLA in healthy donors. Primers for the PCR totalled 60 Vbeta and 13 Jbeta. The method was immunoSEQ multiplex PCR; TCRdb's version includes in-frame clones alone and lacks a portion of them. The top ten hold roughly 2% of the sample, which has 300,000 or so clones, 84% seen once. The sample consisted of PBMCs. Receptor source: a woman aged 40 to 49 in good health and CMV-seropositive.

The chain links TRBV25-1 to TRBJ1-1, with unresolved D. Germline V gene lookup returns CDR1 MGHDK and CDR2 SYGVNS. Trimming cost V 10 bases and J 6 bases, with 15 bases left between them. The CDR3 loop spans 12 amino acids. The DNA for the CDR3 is TGTGCCACCCTCGACGGGCGGGCTGAAGCTTTCTTT. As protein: CATLDGRAEAFF.

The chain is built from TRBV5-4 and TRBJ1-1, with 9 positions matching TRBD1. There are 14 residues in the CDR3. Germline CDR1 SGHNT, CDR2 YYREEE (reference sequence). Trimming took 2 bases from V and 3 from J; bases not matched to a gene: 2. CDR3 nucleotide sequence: TGTGCCAGCAGCTTCAACAGGGGGCACACTGAAGCTTTCTTT. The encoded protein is CASSFNRGHTEAFF. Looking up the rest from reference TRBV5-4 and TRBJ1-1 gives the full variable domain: ETGVTQSPTHLIKTRGQQVTLRCSSQSGHNTVSWYQQALGQGPQFIFQYYREEENGRGNFPPRFSGLQFPNYSSELNVNALELDDSALYLCASSFNRGHTEAFFGQGTRLTVV.